Detailed here is one T cell receptor (beta chain). Which antigen it targets is not known. One base away there is no much larger clone; base qualities are not given. This entry belongs to a study of technical replicates of blood from a few donors (dated by TCRdb to about 2017). Reading from cysteine to phenylalanine, the CDR3 counts 13 amino acids. Of all the DNA, just the CDR3 is kept, 39 bases in frame from base 1. According to the germline V gene (reference sequence), CDR1 reads LNHDA and CDR2 reads SQIVND. V was cut back by 6 bases and J by 3 bases, leaving a gap of 11 bases between them. Library creation used the immunoSEQ multiplex PCR assay. Sourced from immuneACCESS, this table was stored by TCRdb with only in-frame sequences that have V and J called. A share of the clones is absent; for the studies checked, an unresolved V gene accounts for under half, and the remainder has no known explanation. The sample has tens of thousands of clones on record, about 95% of them singletons. The top ten clonotypes cover 0.38% of the sample.

The chain employs TRBV19 and TRBJ2-5; no confident D gene assignment can be made. Sequencing was carried out using T cells isolated from PBMCs. This receptor was identified in a human donor in good health. The encoded CDR3 is CASSPGVKETQYF. The DNA is as follows: TGTGCCAGTAGCCCCGGAGTGAAAGAGACCCAGTACTTC. Reference TRBV19 and TRBJ2-5 proteins supply the regions before and after the CDR3; the full variable domain is: DGGITQSPKYLFRKEGQNVTLSCEQNLNHDAMYWYRQDPGQGLRLIYYSQIVNDFQKGDIAEGYSVSREKKESFPLTVTSAQKNPTAFYLCASSPGVKETQYFGPGTRLLVL.